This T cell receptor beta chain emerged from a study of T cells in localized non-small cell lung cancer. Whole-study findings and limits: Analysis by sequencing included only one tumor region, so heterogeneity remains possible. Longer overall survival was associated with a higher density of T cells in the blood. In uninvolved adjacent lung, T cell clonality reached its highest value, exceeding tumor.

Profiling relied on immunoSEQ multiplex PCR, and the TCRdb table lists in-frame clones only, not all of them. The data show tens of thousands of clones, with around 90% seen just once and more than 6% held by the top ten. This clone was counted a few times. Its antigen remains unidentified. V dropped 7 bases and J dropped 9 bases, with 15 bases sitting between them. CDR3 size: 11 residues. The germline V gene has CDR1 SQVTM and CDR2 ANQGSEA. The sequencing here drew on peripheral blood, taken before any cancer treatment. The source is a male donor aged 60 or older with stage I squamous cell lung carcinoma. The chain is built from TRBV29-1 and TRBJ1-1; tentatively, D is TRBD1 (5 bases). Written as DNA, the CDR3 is TGCAGCGGGGGGGATAATCTTAAAGCTTTCTTT. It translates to CSGGDNLKAFF.